Reported below is one TCR beta chain. The target of this receptor is not known. One base away there is no much larger clone; base qualities are not given. The CDR3 regions of human TCRbeta chains were analyzed by immunosequencing. The source study handled its data this way. Repertoire TCRs were checked for matches against a reference library of SARS-CoV-2-specific TCRs that had been generated using the MIRA antigen-specificity platform. Breadth was defined as the fraction of unique TCRs that were SARS-CoV-2-associated, and depth was defined as the fraction of total T cells that were SARS-CoV-2-associated. Each spike-specific TCR was assigned to its reactive spike region and to a CD4 or CD8 class using the MIRA data. Log10-transformed breadth and depth values were compared by one-way ANOVA with Sidak's multiple comparisons tests. Not all clones reach the TCRdb copy of this immuneACCESS table, which keeps in-frame sequences only. Checked studies attribute under half of the gap to unresolved V genes and leave the rest unexplained. V, J and clone size are those of that table, while D and trimming were read from the DNA. In all, the sample holds some 130,000 clones, and approximately 93% of those were seen once. Of the sample, 3.1% falls within the top ten clones.

This sample stems from a study of T cell responses to AZD1222 COVID-19 vaccine (dated by TCRdb to 2020 to 2022). Some background on the complete study: AZD1222 recipients with second doses at about 4 weeks or about 12 weeks were pooled, because spike-specific TCR depth and breadth did not differ between schedules. TCR sequencing covered fewer than 250 trial participants: nearly 210 given two doses of AZD1222 and 26 given two doses of MenACWY control vaccine. Enrollment into the trials was organized by age into subgroups of 18-55, 56-69 and 70-plus years, and those subgroups contained approximately 150, 30 and 60 TCR-sequenced participants, respectively. Paper-wide results and their limitations: Because no day 14 peak-response samples were available, the repertoires could be characterized only after the peak T cell response. The whole spike protein was spanned by vaccine-associated CD4 TCRs, and dominant responses were seen in regions 160-218 and 743-854. Reportedly, almost half of the unique spike-specific TCRs recognized epitopes lying outside the regions that are mutated in the B.1.351 and B.1.1.7 variants. Participants were mostly white British, with more females than males. The authors suggested clonal diversity may have been underestimated. Spike-specific TCR breadth and depth rose significantly after two AZD1222 doses compared with day 0 and with MenACWY recipients. Conclusions about previously exposed vaccinees are limited, since just 5 or 6 AZD1222 recipients were seropositive for SARS-CoV-2 at baseline. In the small 56-69-year group, the increase in depth fell short of significance, most likely because of low power.

Sample time point, as interpreted from the label and publication: baseline before first vaccination. The vaccinee samples were drawn from two UK trials, COV001 and COV002, one of which was a single-blind randomized controlled phase 2/3 trial testing AZD1222 (ChAdOx1 nCoV-19) in healthy adults. For TCRbeta chain sequencing, PBMC samples were collected from trial participants at day 0 and at day 28 after the second dose. Inclusive of the bounding cysteine and phenylalanine, the CDR3 is 14 residues long. Just CDR3 DNA is preserved here, 42 bases in frame from base 1. A distance of 12 bases separates the germline ends of V and J, which lose 5 bases and 5 bases respectively. Based on the germline V gene, the CDR1 and CDR2 sequences are KGHSH and LQKENI.

This TCR came from an adult in good health. This chain is built from TRBV18 and TRBJ1-4; the D region possibly corresponds to TRBD1 (5 bases align). The material sequenced was peripheral blood, taken on day 0 of AZD1222 vaccination. Read as DNA, the sequence is TGTGCCAGCTCAACCGGGACCTGGAATGAAAAACTGTTTTTT. Its protein is CASSTGTWNEKLFF.